These 29 T cell receptor beta chains came from one sample sequenced in a study of blood T cell repertoires in COVID-19. Libraries were prepared by immunoSEQ multiplex PCR; TCRdb keeps only in-frame clonotypes and omits some of them. The table has roughly 400,000 clones, approximately 89% seen once; the top ten hold about 2.3%. Sequencing used peripheral blood. The receptors derive from a woman aged 60-75 years with COVID-19, enrolled during active disease.

This chain uses TRBV5-5 with TRBJ1-2, with 8 bases that match TRBD1. This CDR3 has 16 amino acids. From germline, CDR1 is SGHKS and CDR2 YYEKEE (reference sequence). The V gene end was trimmed by 4 bases and the J gene end by 4 bases; junction bases not matched to a gene: 12. CDR3 in amino acids: CASSVRDRPTTYGYTF. CDR3 bases: TGTGCCAGCAGCGTCCGGGACAGGCCCACAACCTATGGCTACACCTTC.

The chain employs TRBV18 and TRBJ2-7, with TRBD2 matching 7 bases. CDR1 is KGHSH, CDR2 LQKENI, per germline. The CDR3 is made up of 14 amino acids. With V trimmed by 3 bases and J by 5 bases, 7 bases remained unmatched. CDR3 sequence reads: CASSPRGGSDEQYF. In nucleotides, the CDR3 is TGTGCCAGCTCACCCCGGGGAGGGTCCGACGAGCAGTACTTC.

This sequence joins TRBV9 and TRBJ1-6, with TRBD1 matching over 8 bases. The CDR3 is made up of 16 amino acids. Germline V gives CDR1 SGDLS, CDR2 YYNGEE. V was clipped by 3 bases and J by 9 bases; unmatched bases: 11. The CDR3 DNA reads as TGTGCCAGCAGCGCCAGGACAGGGACATCGGGTTCACCCCTCCACTTT. Translation: CASSARTGTSGSPLHF.

This sequence joins TRBV30 and TRBJ1-2; no reliable D call. The CDR3 runs to 18 residues. The V end was cut by 0 bases, the J end by 0 bases, with 20 bases between. The germline V gene has CDR1 GTSNPN and CDR2 SVGIG (reference sequence). CDR3 DNA sequence: TGTGCCTGGAGTGTACGAGCGGCAGCAGCCCGCTCTAACTATGGCTACACCTTC. Translation gives CAWSVRAAAARSNYGYTF.

V is TRBV6-5 and J is TRBJ2-6; TRBD1 might be the D (6 bases). V shed 7 bases and J shed 0 bases, with 10 bases lying between them. Germline values: CDR1 MNHEY, CDR2 SVGAGI. The CDR3 runs 15 residues. CDR3 coding DNA: TGTGCCAGCAAACTACAGGGCTCTGGGGCCAACGTCCTGACTTTC. Its translation: CASKLQGSGANVLTF.

The chain uses TRBV6-5 and TRBJ2-2; D gene uncertain. The CDR3 is 15 residues long. Germline loops: CDR1 MNHEY, CDR2 SVGAGI. V was cut by 5 bases and J by 0 bases, with 10 bases left in between. The CDR3 spells CASSPLPPNTGELFF. The DNA of the CDR3 is TGTGCCAGCAGTCCTCTACCCCCGAACACCGGGGAGCTGTTTTTT.

The chain joins TRBV24-1 to TRBJ2-1; 16 positions agree with TRBD2. After removal of 2 bases from V and 1 base from J, the junction contained 10 bases not matched to a gene. From germline, CDR1 is KGHDR and CDR2 SFDVKD. This CDR3 is 21 amino acids long. Here the CDR3 DNA reads TGTGCCACCAGTGATTCCATTACCGGGACTAGCGGGGGGGGATCCTACAATGAGCAGTTCTTC. Translation: CATSDSITGTSGGGSYNEQFF.

V gene TRBV5-6 combines with J gene TRBJ2-2, with 7 nucleotides matching TRBD1. The CDR3 has 13 amino acids. J lost 6 bases, V lost 7 bases, and 6 bases had no gene match. Germline V gene lookup returns CDR1 SGHDT and CDR2 YYEEEE. DNA for the CDR3: TGTGCCAGCCGACAGGGTAGGGCCGGGGAGCTGTTTTTT. As protein: CASRQGRAGELFF.

This clone showed up just once. This chain connects TRBV2 to TRBJ1-4, with 7 bases identical to TRBD1. Losses at the gene ends were 6 bases for V and 10 bases for J; bases not matched to a gene: 8. Germline CDR1 reads SNHLY; CDR2 reads FYNNEI. The CDR3 runs to 13 residues. This CDR3 is CASRLDEGAKLFF. CDR3 nucleotide sequence: TGTGCCAGCAGACTAGACGAGGGGGCAAAACTGTTTTTT.

The rearrangement uses TRBV5-5 and TRBJ2-2; 14 bases fit TRBD2. V was clipped by 3 bases and J by 7 bases; unmatched bases: 14. The length of the CDR3 is 19 residues. Germline CDR1 SGHKS, CDR2 YYEKEE (reference sequence). CDR3 residues: CASSSLPKTSGGVSGELFF. CDR3 bases: TGTGCCAGCAGCTCCCTACCCAAGACTAGCGGGGGGGTTAGCGGGGAGCTGTTTTTT.

The chain uses TRBV5-1 and TRBJ1-2; D is ambiguous. The CDR3 is 15 residues long. The V end was cut by 0 bases, the J end by 1 base, with 10 bases between. Germline V gene sequence: CDR1 SGHRS, CDR2 YFSETQ. The CDR3 region is CASSLGYGVNYGYTF. In DNA form, the CDR3 reads TGCGCCAGCAGCTTGGGGTACGGGGTTAACTATGGCTACACCTTC.

V usage is TRBV9 and J usage is TRBJ1-3; the D gene is possibly TRBD1 (6 bases). CDR3 length: 15 residues. Between the trimmed V and J ends, which lost 3 bases and 4 bases, there was a span of 14 bases. CDR1 is SGDLS, CDR2 YYNGEE, per germline. In nucleotides, the CDR3 is TGTGCCAGCAGCGCAACGACAGGTGGAGGAAACACCATATATTTT. This codes for CASSATTGGGNTIYF.

The chain links TRBV3-1 (or the pseudogene TRBV3-2) to TRBJ1-1; 8 bases agree with TRBD1. The CDR3 runs to 15 residues. CDR1 and CDR2 (germline): LGHDT, YNNKEL (reference sequence). V shed 2 bases and J 1 base; nucleotides not matched to a gene: 3. CDR3 coding DNA: TGTGCCAGCAGCCAACGAACAGGGGGGAACACTGAAGCTTTCTTT. It specifies CASSQRTGGNTEAFF.

This rearrangement joins TRBV6-6 to TRBJ2-1, with unresolved D. Germline CDR1 reads MNHNY; CDR2 reads SVGAGI (reference sequence). The CDR3 runs to 10 residues. Trimming took off 8 bases at V and 9 bases at J, with 8 bases between the two ends. CDR3 coding DNA: TGTGCCAGCGGCTCGGGTGAGCAGTTCTTC. It yields the protein CASGSGEQFF.

V gene TRBV5-1 combines with J gene TRBJ2-1; possibly TRBD1 for D (7 bases). Trimming removed 2 bases at V and 5 bases at J, with 11 bases between. The CDR3 loop spans 14 amino acids. The V gene's germline CDR1 is SGHRS and CDR2 YFSETQ. CDR3 in amino acids: CASSFRGVDNEQFF. The CDR3 DNA is TGCGCCAGCAGCTTCAGGGGGGTAGACAATGAGCAGTTCTTC.

The genes are TRBV19 and TRBJ1-1; D may be TRBD1 (6 bases). Germline CDR1 reads LNHDA; CDR2 reads SQIVND (reference sequence). CDR3 length: 15 residues. Trimming took 5 bases from V and 5 from J, leaving 18 bases between them. DNA of the CDR3: TGTGCCAGTAGTTCCGTGAACAGGGCTGGGACTGAAGCTTTCTTT. Residues: CASSSVNRAGTEAFF.

In DNA, the CDR3 is TGTGCCAGCAGGGGCGATCAGGGCGCAACTTTCTTT. This translates into CASRGDQGATFF. The V call is TRBV2, the J call TRBJ1-1; D is possibly TRBD1 (5 bases). The CDR3 spans 12 residues. Germline CDR1 reads SNHLY; CDR2 reads FYNNEI. V was clipped by 6 bases and J by 12 bases, with 17 bases between them.

The chain recombines TRBV6-5 with TRBJ1-5; 7 nucleotides agree with TRBD1. V dropped 2 bases and J dropped 3; count of bases not matched to a gene: 1. CDR1 MNHEY and CDR2 SVGAGI come from the germline V gene. CDR3 length: 14 residues. In DNA form, the CDR3 reads TGTGCCAGCAGTTACAGGGGGCCCAATCAGCCCCAGCATTTT. This codes for CASSYRGPNQPQHF.

The J gene is TRBJ1-6, the V gene TRBV9, with 10 bases matching TRBD1. The V segment lost 3 bases and the J segment 8 bases; nucleotides outside the gene matches: 5. The CDR3 consists of 15 residues. CDR1 and CDR2 from the germline V gene are SGDLS and YYNGEE. The CDR3 loop reads CASSATGTGDSPLHF. In DNA, the CDR3 is TGTGCCAGCAGCGCAACCGGGACAGGGGATTCACCCCTCCACTTT.

This clone turned up a few times. This chain uses TRBV21-1 with TRBJ1-6; TRBD1 was called by the table and not checked on the DNA. TRBV21-1 is a pseudogene segment. This CDR3 has 14 amino acids. CDR3 loop: CASRDTGGDSPLHF. The DNA for the CDR3 is TGTGCCAGCAGGGATACAGGGGGCGATTCACCCCTCCACTTT.

The J gene is TRBJ1-4, the V gene TRBV2, with 12 bases identical to TRBD1. The CDR3 covers 14 residues. With V trimmed by 6 bases and J by 7 bases, 3 bases remained unmatched. CDR1 and CDR2 (germline): SNHLY, FYNNEI. The CDR3 DNA reads as TGTGCCAGCAGGGGGGACAGGGGGCTTGAAAAACTGTTTTTT. Protein product: CASRGDRGLEKLFF.

The J gene is TRBJ2-3, the V gene TRBV7-3, with 11 bases aligning to TRBD1. The CDR3 has 18 amino acids. V dropped 5 bases and J dropped 4; count of bases not matched to a gene: 14. CDR1 is SGHTA, CDR2 FQGTGA, per germline. The CDR3, as DNA: TGTGCCAGCAGCGCGGGGACAGGGGGGCAGTTCCGGTCAGATACGCAGTATTTT. It codes for CASSAGTGGQFRSDTQYF.

The chain has TRBV9 and TRBJ1-6; 7 positions agree with TRBD1. This CDR3 is 14 amino acids long. With 3 bases clipped from V and 10 bases from J, the junction kept 7 bases outside the gene matches. The germline V gene has CDR1 SGDLS and CDR2 YYNGEE. The CDR3 spells CASSGRQGGSPLHF. Here the CDR3 DNA reads TGTGCCAGCAGCGGGCGACAGGGTGGCTCACCCCTCCACTTT.

The chain has TRBV5-1 and TRBJ2-3; no clear D. V was trimmed by 0 bases and J by 2 bases, leaving 10 bases between them. Germline CDR1 is SGHRS and CDR2 is YFSETQ. This CDR3 region has 15 residues. The CDR3 loop is CASSLGGLTTDTQYF. CDR3 in DNA: TGCGCCAGCAGCTTGGGCGGCCTCACCACAGATACGCAGTATTTT.

This clone was observed a handful of times. This sequence joins TRBV25-1 and TRBJ2-5; D remains ambiguous. This CDR3 is built from 14 residues. The germline V and J ends were trimmed by 3 bases and 1 base, with 9 bases remaining between them. CDR1 and CDR2 from the germline V gene are MGHDK and SYGVNS. The CDR3 spells CASSDRQAQETQYF. The CDR3 coding sequence is TGTGCCAGCAGTGACCGACAAGCCCAAGAGACCCAGTACTTC. Supplemented by reference TRBV25-1 and TRBJ2-5, the full variable domain reads EADIYQTPRYLVIGTGKKITLECSQTMGHDKMYWYQQDPGMELHLIHYSYGVNSTEKGDLSSESTVSRIRTEHFPLTLESARPSHTSQYLCASSDRQAQETQYFGPGTRLLVL.

V usage is TRBV7-2 and J usage is TRBJ1-5; D gene ambiguous. V was trimmed by 3 bases and J by 0 bases, leaving 9 bases between them. CDR1 and CDR2 from the germline V gene are SGHTA and FQGNSA. CDR3 length equals 15 residues. Written as DNA, the CDR3 is TGTGCCAGCAGCTTGCAGTCCCATAGCAATCAGCCCCAGCATTTT. Its protein is CASSLQSHSNQPQHF. Looking up the rest from reference TRBV7-2 and TRBJ1-5 gives the full variable domain: GAGVSQSPSNKVTEKGKDVELRCDPISGHTALYWYRQSLGQGLEFLIYFQGNSAPDKSGLPSDRFSAERTGGSVSTLTIQRTQQEDSAVYLCASSLQSHSNQPQHFGDGTRLSIL.

The gene calls are TRBV27 and TRBJ2-1; D call uncertain. This CDR3 has 13 residues. CDR1 and CDR2 (germline): MNHEY, SMNVEV (reference sequence). The V and J ends lost 0 bases and 7 bases respectively, with 7 bases between them. The CDR3 coding sequence is TGTGCCAGCAGTTTATCCACTATAAATGAGCAGTTCTTC. This encodes CASSLSTINEQFF.

V and J are TRBV9 and TRBJ1-6, with a possible D match to TRBD1 (6 bases). Trimming removed 3 bases from V and 1 base from J, with 8 bases in between. There are 15 residues in the CDR3. Per the germline V gene, CDR1 is SGDLS and CDR2 is YYNGEE. DNA of the CDR3: TGTGCCAGCAGCGCCACAGGGTCCTATAATTCACCCCTCCACTTT. This sequence encodes CASSATGSYNSPLHF.

The rearrangement uses TRBV5-1 and TRBJ1-1; D might be TRBD1 (6 bases). CDR1 and CDR2 (germline): SGHRS, YFSETQ. CDR3 length: 14 residues. Between the trimmed V and J ends, which lost 0 bases and 6 bases, there was a span of 12 bases. This chain's CDR3 is CASSLAPGAAEAFF. For the CDR3, the DNA is TGCGCCAGCAGCTTGGCCCCAGGGGCGGCTGAAGCTTTCTTT.